This T cell receptor beta chain emerged from a study of T cell changes during pregnancy in multiple sclerosis. The V end was cut by 3 bases, the J end by 5 bases, with 13 bases between. The CDR3 has 14 amino acids. Repertoires were generated with immunoSEQ multiplex PCR, while TCRdb's copy carries only in-frame clones and drops some. The repertoire holds tens of thousands of clones, with approximately 90% as singletons. This chain links TRBV23-1 with TRBJ1-1; D is unresolved. TRBV23-1 is an open reading frame whose function is uncertain. The clonotype originates from a female donor with multiple sclerosis, enrolled in a pregnancy study. The material sequenced was peripheral blood, taken in the third trimester of pregnancy. The CDR3 region is CASSQFMRITEAFF. DNA for the CDR3: TGCGCCAGCAGTCAGTTTATGAGGATTACTGAAGCTTTCTTT.